The 28 T cell receptor beta chains presented below share a single source sample, sequenced in a study of beta chain features in type 1 diabetes. General study findings and limits: In all four CD4+ subsets, TCRB CDR3 length was significantly, moderately reduced in type 1 diabetes.

The antigens for these receptors are not known. Expressed TCRB transcripts were sequenced because the entire RNA isolate underwent reverse transcription. The method was immunoSEQ multiplex PCR; TCRdb's version includes in-frame clones alone and lacks a portion of them. This table has 95,000 to 150,000 clones, about 15% appearing once. Sequenced material: central memory CD4+ T cells from blood. The receptors come from a young man with type 1 diabetes.

This clone was seen ten or more times. V is TRBV7-2 and J is TRBJ2-2, with 10 bases identical to TRBD2. The V segment lost 5 bases and the J segment 2 bases; nucleotides outside the gene matches: 2. Germline V gives CDR1 SGHTA, CDR2 FQGNSA. The CDR3 consists of 15 residues. This CDR3 is CASSTSGVNTGELFF. CDR3 bases: TGTGCCAGCAGCACTAGCGGGGTTAACACCGGGGAGCTGTTTTTT.

This clone was seen a few times. At one of its ends the junction is not consistent with the germline gene, which may arise from a read error. The gene calls are TRBV18 and TRBJ2-7, with 9 bases aligning to TRBD1. The CDR3 has 16 residues. The V gene's germline CDR1 is KGHSH and CDR2 LQKENI. The CDR3 is CASSPPSTGGSNEQYF. CDR3 nucleotide sequence: TGTGCCAGCTCACCACCGAGCACAGGGGGCTCCAACGAGCAGTACTTC.

Only a few counts were recorded for this clone. The chain is built from TRBV2 and TRBJ2-5, with a tentative D call TRBD1 (6 bases). The CDR3 totals 11 residues. Germline loops: CDR1 SNHLY, CDR2 FYNNEI. V lost 7 bases and J 5 bases, leaving 8 bases between the germline ends. The CDR3 is CASKGEETQYF. The CDR3 nucleotides are TGTGCCAGCAAGGGGGAGGAGACCCAGTACTTC.

The J gene is TRBJ1-2, the V gene TRBV7-9; 7 bases line up with TRBD1. In germline, CDR1 is SEHNR, CDR2 FQNEAQ (reference sequence). The CDR3 has 14 residues. With 3 bases clipped from V and 6 bases from J, the junction kept 7 bases outside the gene matches. The CDR3 nucleotides read TGTGCCAGCAGCTTTTTAGAGGGGGCGAATGGCTACACCTTC. This encodes CASSFLEGANGYTF. Combining the CDR3 with reference TRBV7-9 and TRBJ1-2 gives the whole variable domain DTGVSQNPRHKITKRGQNVTFRCDPISEHNRLYWYRQTLGQGPEFLTYFQNEAQLEKSRLLSDRFSAERPKGSFSTLEIQRTEQGDSAMYLCASSFLEGANGYTFGSGTRLTVV.

The V call is TRBV30, the J call TRBJ1-4; D possibly corresponds to TRBD1 (5 bases). The V end lost 2 bases, the J end lost 6 bases, and 16 bases lay between the germline ends. The CDR3 extends over 15 amino acids. From germline, CDR1 is GTSNPN and CDR2 SVGIG (reference sequence). In DNA, the CDR3 is TGTGCCTGGAGTCGCCCAGGCAGGGTTGATGAAAAACTGTTTTTT. Amino acid sequence: CAWSRPGRVDEKLFF.

This clone was found a few times. The rearrangement uses TRBV6-1 and TRBJ2-1, with TRBD2 matching over 8 bases. Germline V CDR1 and CDR2: MNHNS, SASEGT. Trimming cost V 1 base and J 3 bases; bases outside gene matches: 8. The CDR3 loop spans 17 amino acids. The CDR3 spells CASSEDGRAGGYNEQFF. The CDR3 coding sequence is TGTGCCAGCAGTGAAGATGGGAGGGCGGGGGGCTACAATGAGCAGTTCTTC.

This clone was detected only a few times. The chain couples TRBV9 to TRBJ2-3, with no clear D. CDR1 is SGDLS, CDR2 YYNGEE, per germline. The CDR3 is 12 residues long. Trimming pared 4 bases from V and 6 bases from J, leaving 9 bases between. The CDR3, as DNA: TGTGCCAGCAGCCCACTTGAGGATACGCAGTATTTT. Amino acid sequence: CASSPLEDTQYF. Looking up the rest from reference TRBV9 and TRBJ2-3 gives the full variable domain: DSGVTQTPKHLITATGQRVTLRCSPRSGDLSVYWYQQSLDQGLQFLIQYYNGEERAKGNILERFSAQQFPDLHSELNLSSLELGDSALYFCASSPLEDTQYFGPGTRLTVL.

The genes are TRBV7-8 and TRBJ1-5, with D perhaps TRBD1 (5 bases). CDR3 length equals 16 residues. V was cut by 1 base and J by 7 bases, with 17 bases left in between. Germline CDR1 SGHVS, CDR2 FQNEAQ. The CDR3 coding sequence is TGTGCCAGCAGCTTAGACCGGACCAGGGACGGGCAGCCCCAGCATTTT. Its translation: CASSLDRTRDGQPQHF.

This clone was seen more than once but under ten times. V is TRBV19 and J is TRBJ1-2, with TRBD1 identical over 8 bases. This CDR3 spans 16 amino acids. Germline values: CDR1 LNHDA, CDR2 SQIVND (reference sequence). The trim removed 3 bases at V and 0 bases at J, leaving 6 bases unmatched. The CDR3 bases are TGTGCCAGTAGTATGGTACAGGGGGTGTCTAACTATGGCTACACCTTC. Amino acid sequence: CASSMVQGVSNYGYTF.

This chain joins TRBV5-1 and TRBJ2-5; D is unresolved. The CDR3 length is 13 residues. The V and J ends lost 2 bases and 0 bases respectively, with 5 bases between them. Germline V gene lookup returns CDR1 SGHRS and CDR2 YFSETQ. In nucleotides, the CDR3 is TGCGCCAGCAGCTTTGTGTACCAAGAGACCCAGTACTTC. Encoded protein: CASSFVYQETQYF.

This clone was found a few times. The chain carries TRBV5-6 and TRBJ2-6; 12 bases map to TRBD1. The CDR3 is made up of 17 amino acids. Looked up from germline, CDR1 is SGHDT and CDR2 is YYEEEE. The junction had 7 bases not matched to a gene; V was cut back by 4 bases and J by 5 bases. CDR3 region: CASSPGTGGAWANVLTF. As DNA, the CDR3 is TGTGCCAGCAGCCCCGGGACAGGGGGCGCTTGGGCCAACGTCCTGACTTTC.

The V gene is TRBV5-1, the J gene TRBJ1-5, with TRBD1 matching over 7 bases. The germline V gene has CDR1 SGHRS and CDR2 YFSETQ. V dropped 2 bases and J dropped 0; count of bases not matched to a gene: 2. This CDR3 is 15 amino acids long. The CDR3, as DNA: TGCGCCAGCAGCTTATCAGGGGGTAGCAATCAGCCCCAGCATTTT. It yields the protein CASSLSGGSNQPQHF.

This clone occurred a few times. The V call is TRBV28, the J call TRBJ2-3; TRBD2 agrees at 13 bases. The CDR3 contains 16 residues. Germline V gene sequence: CDR1 MDHEN, CDR2 SYDVKM. Losses at the gene ends were 5 bases for V and 2 bases for J; bases not matched to a gene: 4. CDR3 loop: CASSTSGGAYTDTQYF. CDR3 sequence (DNA): TGTGCCAGCAGTACTAGCGGGGGGGCCTACACAGATACGCAGTATTTT.

This clone has more than one count but fewer than ten. The rearrangement uses TRBV4-3 and TRBJ2-7; D is undetermined. From germline, CDR1 is LGHNA and CDR2 YSLEER. Trimming removed 0 bases from V and 4 bases from J, with 4 bases in between. The CDR3 is 12 residues long. CDR3 in DNA: TGCGCCAGCAGCCAAGATAGATACGAGCAGTACTTC. Its translation is CASSQDRYEQYF.

The rearrangement uses TRBV18 and TRBJ2-7; no firm D call. In germline, CDR1 is KGHSH, CDR2 LQKENI. CDR3 size: 14 residues. Between the trimmed V and J ends, which lost 4 bases and 4 bases, there was a span of 14 bases. This CDR3 is CASSLVTHSYEQYF. In DNA, the CDR3 is TGTGCCAGCTCACTTGTCACCCATTCATACGAGCAGTACTTC. Filled out from reference TRBV18 and TRBJ2-7, the complete variable domain reads NAGVMQNPRHLVRRRGQEARLRCSPMKGHSHVYWYRQLPEEGLKFMVYLQKENIIDESGMPKERFSAEFPKEGPSILRIQQVVRGDSAAYFCASSLVTHSYEQYFGPGTRLTVT.

Note on this clone: An end of the junction differs from the germline gene, which may be a read error. Within the sample, other DNA sequences also encode this same CDR3. CDR3 in DNA: TGTGCAAGCAGCTTCCTGGAACCGGGACTAGCCTATGACGAGACCCAGTACTTC. It yields the protein CASSFLEPGLAYDETQYF. This rearrangement joins TRBV7-2 to TRBJ2-5, with 9 nucleotides matching TRBD2. CDR3 length equals 18 residues. The germline CDR1 and CDR2 sequences are SGHTA and FQGNSA.

This clone was detected many times. V and J are TRBV28 and TRBJ2-3; the match to TRBD2 covers 7 bases. V was clipped by 4 bases and J by 4 bases; unmatched bases: 5. This CDR3 comprises 14 residues. Germline assignment: CDR1 MDHEN and CDR2 SYDVKM. The CDR3 nucleotides are TGTGCCAGCAGTTCACGACTAGCCGCAGATACGCAGTATTTT. Protein product: CASSSRLAADTQYF.

This sequence joins TRBV7-2 and TRBJ2-3; the D is unclear. Trimming took off 5 bases at V and 2 bases at J, with 14 bases between the two ends. CDR3 size: 15 residues. The germline V gene encodes CDR1 SGHTA and CDR2 FQGNSA. CDR3 in amino acids: CASSLTTSPTDTQYF. The CDR3, as DNA: TGTGCCAGCAGCCTTACTACCAGTCCCACAGATACGCAGTATTTT.

This clone was observed a few times. This chain uses TRBV28 with TRBJ1-5; D unclear. With 10 bases removed from V and 6 bases from J, the gap between germline ends came to 19 bases. CDR1 and CDR2 from the germline V gene are MDHEN and SYDVKM. The CDR3 is 14 residues long. CDR3 in DNA: TGTGCCATCACACCGCACTCTTCCGGTCAGCCCCAGCATTTT. Its protein is CAITPHSSGQPQHF.

The chain joins TRBV30 to TRBJ1-2; 9 bases map to TRBD1. Germline lookup yields CDR1 GTSNPN and CDR2 SVGIG (reference sequence). This CDR3 region has 17 residues. The J segment lost 7 bases and the V segment lost 0 bases, leaving 15 bases of the junction unmatched. The CDR3 DNA follows: TGTGCCTGGAGTGTTGAACCTCGGGGACAGGGAGTGAGTGGCTACACCTTC. This gives the protein CAWSVEPRGQGVSGYTF.

The V call is TRBV5-1, the J call TRBJ2-5; D might be TRBD1 or TRBD2, each matching 5 bases. The CDR3 consists of 10 residues. Germline V gene sequence: CDR1 SGHRS, CDR2 YFSETQ. V was pared by 7 bases and J by 4 bases, with 5 bases between. The CDR3 coding sequence is TGCGCCAGCGGGGGAGAGACCCAGTACTTC. Its translation: CASGGETQYF.

This clone was recorded a few times. This sequence joins TRBV14 and TRBJ1-4; D is uncertain. Per the germline V gene, CDR1 is SGHDN and CDR2 is FVKESK. The CDR3 totals 15 residues. V lost 8 bases, J lost 4 bases, and 17 bases lay in between. The CDR3, as DNA: TGTGCCAGCTCCCCGGGGAAGGCGTATAATGAAAAACTGTTTTTT. Translating it yields CASSPGKAYNEKLFF.

A few counts support this clone. The rearrangement links TRBV5-1 to TRBJ1-6; no definite D call. This CDR3 has 14 residues. The V end lost 3 bases, the J end lost 8 bases, and 12 bases lay between the germline ends. Germline CDR1 is SGHRS and CDR2 is YFSETQ. CDR3 loop: CASSSTRTDSPLHF. The CDR3 DNA reads as TGCGCCAGCAGCTCCACCCGGACTGATTCACCCCTCCACTTT. Combining the CDR3 with reference TRBV5-1 and TRBJ1-6 gives the whole variable domain KAGVTQTPRYLIKTRGQQVTLSCSPISGHRSVSWYQQTPGQGLQFLFEYFSETQRNKGNFPGRFSGRQFSNSRSEMNVSTLELGDSALYLCASSSTRTDSPLHFGNGTRLTVT.

This chain links TRBV7-9 with TRBJ2-1, with D perhaps given as TRBD1 or TRBD2 (5 bases each). Germline CDR1 reads SEHNR; CDR2 reads FQNEAQ (reference sequence). Trimming shortened V by 4 bases and J by 7 bases, and 20 bases separated the two germline ends. This CDR3 region has 16 residues. The chain's CDR3 is CASSSRVGTGGNEQFF. For the CDR3, the DNA is TGTGCCAGCAGCTCCCGAGTGGGGACCGGCGGGAATGAGCAGTTCTTC.

This clone has more than one count but fewer than ten. The chain uses TRBV5-1 and TRBJ2-3; 8 bases map to TRBD2. Germline assignment: CDR1 SGHRS and CDR2 YFSETQ. This CDR3 is built from 19 residues. After removal of 4 bases from V and 0 bases from J, the junction contained 16 bases not matched to a gene. The chain's CDR3 is CASSLYPAGALSSTDTQYF. For the CDR3, the DNA is TGCGCCAGCAGCCTTTACCCAGCGGGGGCCCTTTCAAGCACAGATACGCAGTATTTT.

There are a few counts of this clone. Since a far larger clone is one base different, this is likely a read error. The same CDR3 arises from other DNA sequences in this sample as well. The chain combines TRBV6-5 with TRBJ2-6, with D possibly called TRBD1 or TRBD2 (5 bases each). CDR1 and CDR2 from the germline V gene are MNHEY and SVGAGI. The CDR3 runs to 16 residues. The CDR3 region has the DNA TGCGCCAGCAGTTCGCCCGGGGCGGACGGTGCCAACGTCCTGACTTTC. Translated, it gives CASSSPGADGANVLTF.

This clone was detected a few times. The chain employs TRBV10-3 and TRBJ1-5; no definite D call. Germline V CDR1 and CDR2: ENHRY, SYGVKD. The CDR3 consists of 15 residues. The V end lost 7 bases, the J end lost 0 bases, and 13 bases lay between the germline ends. This CDR3 reads CAITLSAGSNQPQHF. CDR3 DNA sequence: TGTGCCATCACCCTATCTGCGGGTAGCAATCAGCCCCAGCATTTT.

This clone has a handful of counts. V and J are TRBV9 and TRBJ1-2, with TRBD1 as a possible D gene (5 bases). The CDR3 length is 15 residues. Germline values: CDR1 SGDLS, CDR2 YYNGEE. V was trimmed by 4 bases and J by 6 bases, leaving 19 bases between them. CDR3 sequence reads: CASSPSIGERHGYTF. The CDR3 coding sequence is TGTGCCAGCAGCCCTTCTATAGGGGAACGTCATGGCTACACCTTC.